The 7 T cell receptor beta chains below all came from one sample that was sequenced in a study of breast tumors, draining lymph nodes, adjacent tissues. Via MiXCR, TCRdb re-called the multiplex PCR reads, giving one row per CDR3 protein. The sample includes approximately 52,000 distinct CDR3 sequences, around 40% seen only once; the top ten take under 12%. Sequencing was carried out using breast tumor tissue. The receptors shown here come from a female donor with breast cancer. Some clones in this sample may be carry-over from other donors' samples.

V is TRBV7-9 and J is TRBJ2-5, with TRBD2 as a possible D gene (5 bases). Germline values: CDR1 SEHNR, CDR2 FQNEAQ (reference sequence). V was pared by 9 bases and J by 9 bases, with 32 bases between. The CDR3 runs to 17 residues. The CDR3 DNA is TGTGCCAGTTCCGAGGTAACGGCCAAAAGATCTCGAGGGCCCCAGTACTTC. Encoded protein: CASSEVTAKRSRGPQYF.

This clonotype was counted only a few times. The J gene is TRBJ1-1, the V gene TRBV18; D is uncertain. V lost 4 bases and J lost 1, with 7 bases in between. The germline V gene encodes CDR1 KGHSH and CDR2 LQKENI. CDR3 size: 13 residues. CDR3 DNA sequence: TGTGCCAGCTCACAAGGTCGGAACACTGAAGCTTTCTTT. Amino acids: CASSQGRNTEAFF. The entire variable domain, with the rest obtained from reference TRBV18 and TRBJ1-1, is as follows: NAGVMQNPRHLVRRRGQEARLRCSPMKGHSHVYWYRQLPEEGLKFMVYLQKENIIDESGMPKERFSAEFPKEGPSILRIQQVVRGDSAAYFCASSQGRNTEAFFGQGTRLTVV.

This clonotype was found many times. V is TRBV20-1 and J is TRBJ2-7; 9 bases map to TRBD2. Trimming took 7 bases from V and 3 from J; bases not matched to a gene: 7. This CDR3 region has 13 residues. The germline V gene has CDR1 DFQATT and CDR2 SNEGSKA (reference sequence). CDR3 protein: CSGRGGRDYEQYF. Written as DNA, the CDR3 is TGCAGTGGGCGGGGGGGTAGGGACTACGAGCAGTACTTC.

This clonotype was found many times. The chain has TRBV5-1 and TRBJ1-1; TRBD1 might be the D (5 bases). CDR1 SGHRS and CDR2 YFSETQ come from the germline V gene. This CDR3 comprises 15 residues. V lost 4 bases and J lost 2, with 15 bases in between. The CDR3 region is CASSPRGGFNTEAFF. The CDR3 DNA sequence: TGCGCCAGCAGCCCACGGGGGGGATTCAACACTGAAGCTTTCTTT.

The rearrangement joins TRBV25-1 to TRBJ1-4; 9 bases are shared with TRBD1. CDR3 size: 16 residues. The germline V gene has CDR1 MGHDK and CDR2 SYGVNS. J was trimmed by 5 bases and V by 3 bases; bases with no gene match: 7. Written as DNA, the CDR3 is TGTGCCAGCAGTGAGACCCTAGGGACAGGGAATGAAAAACTGTTTTTT. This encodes CASSETLGTGNEKLFF.

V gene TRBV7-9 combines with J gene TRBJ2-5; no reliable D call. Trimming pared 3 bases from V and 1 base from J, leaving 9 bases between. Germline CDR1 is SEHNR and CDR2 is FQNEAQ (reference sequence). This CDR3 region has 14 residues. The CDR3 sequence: CASSLAQSQETQYF. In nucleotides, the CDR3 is TGTGCCAGCAGCTTGGCACAGAGCCAAGAGACCCAGTACTTC. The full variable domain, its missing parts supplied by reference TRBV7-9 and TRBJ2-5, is DTGVSQNPRHKITKRGQNVTFRCDPISEHNRLYWYRQTLGQGPEFLTYFQNEAQLEKSRLLSDRFSAERPKGSFSTLEIQRTEQGDSAMYLCASSLAQSQETQYFGPGTRLLVL.

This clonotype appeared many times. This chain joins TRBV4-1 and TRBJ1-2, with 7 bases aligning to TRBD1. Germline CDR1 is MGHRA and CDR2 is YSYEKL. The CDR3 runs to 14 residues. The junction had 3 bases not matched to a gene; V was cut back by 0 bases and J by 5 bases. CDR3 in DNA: TGCGCCAGCAGCCAAGATGGGACAGAGTATGGCTACACCTTC. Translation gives CASSQDGTEYGYTF.